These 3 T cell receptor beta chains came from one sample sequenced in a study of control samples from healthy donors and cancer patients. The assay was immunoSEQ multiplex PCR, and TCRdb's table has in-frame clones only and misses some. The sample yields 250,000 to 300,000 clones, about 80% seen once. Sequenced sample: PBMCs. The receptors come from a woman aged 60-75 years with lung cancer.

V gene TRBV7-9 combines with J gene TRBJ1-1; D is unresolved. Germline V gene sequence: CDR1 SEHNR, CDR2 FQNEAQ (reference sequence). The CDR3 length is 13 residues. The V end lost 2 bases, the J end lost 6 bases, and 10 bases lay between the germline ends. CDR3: CASSLYRRAEAFF. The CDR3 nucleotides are TGTGCCAGCAGCTTATATCGACGCGCTGAAGCTTTCTTT.

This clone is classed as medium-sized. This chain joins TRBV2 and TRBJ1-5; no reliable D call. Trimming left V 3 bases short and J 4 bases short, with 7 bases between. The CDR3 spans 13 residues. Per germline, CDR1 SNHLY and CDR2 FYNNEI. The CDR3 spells CASSDVANQPQHF. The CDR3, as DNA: TGTGCCAGCAGTGACGTAGCTAATCAGCCCCAGCATTTT. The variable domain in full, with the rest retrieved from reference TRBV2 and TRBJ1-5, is EPEVTQTPSHQVTQMGQEVILRCVPISNHLYFYWYRQILGQKVEFLVSFYNNEISEKSEIFDDQFSVERPDGSNFTLKIRSTKLEDSAMYFCASSDVANQPQHFGDGTRLSIL.

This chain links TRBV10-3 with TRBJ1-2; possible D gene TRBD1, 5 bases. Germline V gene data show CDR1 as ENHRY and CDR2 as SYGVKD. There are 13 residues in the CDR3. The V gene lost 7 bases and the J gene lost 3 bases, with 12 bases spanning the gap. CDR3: CAITVGTDYGYTF. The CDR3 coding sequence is TGTGCCATCACTGTTGGGACGGACTATGGCTACACCTTC.